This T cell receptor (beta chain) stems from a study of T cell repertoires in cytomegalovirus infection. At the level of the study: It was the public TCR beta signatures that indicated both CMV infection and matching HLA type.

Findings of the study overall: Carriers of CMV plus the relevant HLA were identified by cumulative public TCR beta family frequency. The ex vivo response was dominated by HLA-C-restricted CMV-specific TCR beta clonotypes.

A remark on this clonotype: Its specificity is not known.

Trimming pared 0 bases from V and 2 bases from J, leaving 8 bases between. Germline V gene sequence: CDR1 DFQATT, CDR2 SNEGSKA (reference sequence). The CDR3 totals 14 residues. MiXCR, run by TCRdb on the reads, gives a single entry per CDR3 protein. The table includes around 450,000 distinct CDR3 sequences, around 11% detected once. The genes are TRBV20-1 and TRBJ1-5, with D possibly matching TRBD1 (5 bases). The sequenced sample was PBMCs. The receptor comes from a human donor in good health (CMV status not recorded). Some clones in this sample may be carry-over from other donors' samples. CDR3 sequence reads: CSARDRDRNQPQHF. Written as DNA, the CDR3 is TGCAGTGCTAGAGACCGGGACCGCAATCAGCCCCAGCATTTT.